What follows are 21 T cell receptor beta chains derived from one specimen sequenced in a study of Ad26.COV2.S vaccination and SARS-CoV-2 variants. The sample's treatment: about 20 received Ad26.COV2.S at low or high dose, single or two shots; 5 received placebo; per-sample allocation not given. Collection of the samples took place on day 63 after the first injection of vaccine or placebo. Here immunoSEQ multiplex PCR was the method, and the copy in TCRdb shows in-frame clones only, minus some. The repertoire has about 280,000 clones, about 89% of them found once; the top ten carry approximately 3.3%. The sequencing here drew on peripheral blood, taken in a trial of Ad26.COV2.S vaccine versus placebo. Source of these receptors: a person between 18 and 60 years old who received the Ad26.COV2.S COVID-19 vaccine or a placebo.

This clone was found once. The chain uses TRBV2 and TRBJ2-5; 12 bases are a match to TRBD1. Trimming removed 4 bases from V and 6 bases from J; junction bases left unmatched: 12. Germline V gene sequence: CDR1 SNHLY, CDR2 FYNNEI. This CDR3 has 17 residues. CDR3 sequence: CASSVQSGTGGAKTQYF. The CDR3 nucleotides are TGTGCCAGCAGTGTACAATCAGGGACAGGGGGCGCGAAGACCCAGTACTTC.

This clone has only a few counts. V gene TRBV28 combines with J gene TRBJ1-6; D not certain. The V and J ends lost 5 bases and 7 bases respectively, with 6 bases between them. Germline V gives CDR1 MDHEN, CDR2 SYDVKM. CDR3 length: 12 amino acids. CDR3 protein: CASSLTNSPLHF. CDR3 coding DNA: TGTGCCAGCAGTCTTACCAATTCACCCCTCCACTTT.

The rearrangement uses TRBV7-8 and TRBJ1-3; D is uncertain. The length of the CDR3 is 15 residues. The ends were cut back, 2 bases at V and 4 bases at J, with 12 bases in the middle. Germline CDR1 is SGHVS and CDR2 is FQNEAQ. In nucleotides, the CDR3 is TGTGCCAGCAGCTTACGTGGACTCGGGGGAAACACCATATATTTT. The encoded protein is CASSLRGLGGNTIYF.

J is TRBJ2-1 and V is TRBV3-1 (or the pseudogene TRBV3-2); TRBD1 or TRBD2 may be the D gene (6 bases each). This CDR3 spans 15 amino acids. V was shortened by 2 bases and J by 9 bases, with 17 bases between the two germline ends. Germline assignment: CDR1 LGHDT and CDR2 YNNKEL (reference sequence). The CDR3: CASSQYGGPGGEQFF. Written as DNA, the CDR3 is TGTGCCAGCAGCCAATATGGGGGGCCGGGTGGTGAGCAGTTCTTC.

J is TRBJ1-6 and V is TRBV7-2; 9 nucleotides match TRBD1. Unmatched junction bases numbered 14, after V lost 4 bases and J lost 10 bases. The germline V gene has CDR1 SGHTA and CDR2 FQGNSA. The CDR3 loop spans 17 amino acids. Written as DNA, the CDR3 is TGTGCCAGCAGCTCAACACGGGACAGGGATCGCAAATCACCCCTCCACTTT. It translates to CASSSTRDRDRKSPLHF.

The CDR3 here is CASRGAYSFNYGYTF. DNA of the CDR3: TGTGCCAGCAGGGGGGCCTACAGTTTTAACTATGGCTACACCTTC. The chain combines TRBV2 with TRBJ1-2; TRBD1 might be the D (6 bases). The CDR3 has 15 residues. CDR1 is SNHLY, CDR2 FYNNEI, per germline. Trimming took off 6 bases at V and 1 base at J, with 15 bases between the two ends.

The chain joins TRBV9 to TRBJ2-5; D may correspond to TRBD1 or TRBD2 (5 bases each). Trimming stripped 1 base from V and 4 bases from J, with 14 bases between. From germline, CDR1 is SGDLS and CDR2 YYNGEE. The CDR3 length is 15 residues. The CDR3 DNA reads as TGTGCCAGCAGCGTATTCCCGGGGCCTGGAGAGACCCAGTACTTC. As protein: CASSVFPGPGETQYF.

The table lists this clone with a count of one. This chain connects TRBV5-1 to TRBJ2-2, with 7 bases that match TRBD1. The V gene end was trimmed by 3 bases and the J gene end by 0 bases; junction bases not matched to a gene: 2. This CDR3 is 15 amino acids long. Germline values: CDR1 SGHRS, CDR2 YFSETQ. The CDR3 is CASSWDRPNTGELFF. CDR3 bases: TGCGCCAGCAGCTGGGACAGACCGAACACCGGGGAGCTGTTTTTT.

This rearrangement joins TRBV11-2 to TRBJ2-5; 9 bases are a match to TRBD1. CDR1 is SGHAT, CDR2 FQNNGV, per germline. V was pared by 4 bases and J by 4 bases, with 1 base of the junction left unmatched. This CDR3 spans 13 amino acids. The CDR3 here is CASSSDRGETQYF. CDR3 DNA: TGTGCCAGCAGCTCGGACAGGGGAGAGACCCAGTACTTC. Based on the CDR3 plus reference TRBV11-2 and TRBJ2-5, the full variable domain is EAGVAQSPRYKIIEKRQSVAFWCNPISGHATLYWYQQILGQGPKLLIQFQNNGVVDDSQLPKDRFSAERLKGVDSTLKIQPAKLEDSAVYLCASSSDRGETQYFGPGTRLLVL.

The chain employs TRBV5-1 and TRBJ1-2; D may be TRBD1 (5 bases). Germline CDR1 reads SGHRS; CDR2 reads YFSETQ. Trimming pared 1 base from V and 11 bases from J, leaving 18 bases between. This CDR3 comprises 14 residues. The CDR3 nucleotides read TGCGCCAGCAGCTTGTCATTCGGTCAGGGCCATTACACCTTC. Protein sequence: CASSLSFGQGHYTF.

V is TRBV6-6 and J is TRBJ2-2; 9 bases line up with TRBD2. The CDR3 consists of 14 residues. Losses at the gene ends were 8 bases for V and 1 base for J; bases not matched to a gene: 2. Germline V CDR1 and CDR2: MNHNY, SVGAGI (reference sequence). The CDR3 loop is CASEAGGNTGELFF. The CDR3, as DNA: TGTGCCAGCGAAGCGGGGGGGAACACCGGGGAGCTGTTTTTT.

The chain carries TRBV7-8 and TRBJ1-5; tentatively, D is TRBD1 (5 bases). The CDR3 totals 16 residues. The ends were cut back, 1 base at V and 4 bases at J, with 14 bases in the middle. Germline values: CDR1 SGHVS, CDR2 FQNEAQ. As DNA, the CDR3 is TGTGCCAGCAGCTTAGTGAGGACCGGGACTAATCAGCCCCAGCATTTT. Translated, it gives CASSLVRTGTNQPQHF.

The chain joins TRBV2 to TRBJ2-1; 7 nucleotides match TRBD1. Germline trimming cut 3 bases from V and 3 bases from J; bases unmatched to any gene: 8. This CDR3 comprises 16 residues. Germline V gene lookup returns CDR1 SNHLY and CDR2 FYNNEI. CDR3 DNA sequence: TGTGCCAGCAGTGAGGACAGGATCGGGTTCTACAATGAGCAGTTCTTC. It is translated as CASSEDRIGFYNEQFF.

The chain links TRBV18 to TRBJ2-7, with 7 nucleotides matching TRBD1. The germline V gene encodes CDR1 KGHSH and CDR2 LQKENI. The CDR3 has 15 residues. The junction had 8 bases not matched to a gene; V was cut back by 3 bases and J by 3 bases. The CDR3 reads CASSPTGDVHYEQYF. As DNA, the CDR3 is TGTGCCAGCTCACCCACAGGGGACGTACACTACGAGCAGTACTTC.

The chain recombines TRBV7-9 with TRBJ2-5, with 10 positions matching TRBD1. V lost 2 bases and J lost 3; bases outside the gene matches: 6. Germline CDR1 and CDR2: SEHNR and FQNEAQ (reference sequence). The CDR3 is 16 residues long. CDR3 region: CASSLTGTGVKETQYF. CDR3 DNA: TGTGCCAGCAGCTTAACCGGGACAGGGGTTAAAGAGACCCAGTACTTC.

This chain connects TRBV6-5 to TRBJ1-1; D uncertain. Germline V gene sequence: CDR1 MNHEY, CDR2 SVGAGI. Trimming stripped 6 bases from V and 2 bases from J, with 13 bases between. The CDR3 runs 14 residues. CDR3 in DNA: TGTGCCAGCAGCCCGCTCGGAGGAAACACTGAAGCTTTCTTT. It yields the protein CASSPLGGNTEAFF.

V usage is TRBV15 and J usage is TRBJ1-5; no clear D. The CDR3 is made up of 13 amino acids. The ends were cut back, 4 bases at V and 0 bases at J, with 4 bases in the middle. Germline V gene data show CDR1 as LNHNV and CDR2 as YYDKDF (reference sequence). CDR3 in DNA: TGTGCCACCAGCAAAGATAGCAATCAGCCCCAGCATTTT. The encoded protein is CATSKDSNQPQHF.

For the CDR3, the DNA is TGCAGCGTTTCATTCCTCGGGGCGCTCCAAGAGACCCAGTACTTC. It translates to CSVSFLGALQETQYF. This chain joins TRBV29-1 and TRBJ2-5; D is perhaps TRBD1 or TRBD2 (5 bases each). CDR3 size: 15 residues. Germline-derived CDR1 and CDR2 are SQVTM and ANQGSEA. V dropped 5 bases and J dropped 1 base, with 17 bases sitting between them.

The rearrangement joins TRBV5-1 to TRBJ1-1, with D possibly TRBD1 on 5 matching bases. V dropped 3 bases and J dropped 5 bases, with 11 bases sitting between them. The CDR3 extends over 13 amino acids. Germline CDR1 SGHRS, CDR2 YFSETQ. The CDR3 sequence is CASSWGQITEAFF. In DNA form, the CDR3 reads TGCGCCAGCAGCTGGGGCCAGATTACTGAAGCTTTCTTT.

CDR3 nucleotide sequence: TGTGCCAGCACCTTTAGGGGTTTCACTGAAGCTTTCTTT. Protein product: CASTFRGFTEAFF. The chain recombines TRBV12-3 or TRBV12-4 with TRBJ1-1, with TRBD1 as a possible D gene (5 bases). The CDR3 has 13 residues. Trimming shortened V by 7 bases and J by 4 bases, and 13 bases separated the two germline ends.

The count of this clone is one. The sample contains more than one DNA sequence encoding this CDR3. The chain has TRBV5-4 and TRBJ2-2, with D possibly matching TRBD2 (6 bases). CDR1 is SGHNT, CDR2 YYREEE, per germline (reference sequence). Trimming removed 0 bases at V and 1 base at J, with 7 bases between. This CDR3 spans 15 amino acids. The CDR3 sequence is CASSLAGGNTGELFF. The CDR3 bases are TGTGCCAGCAGCTTGGCCGGGGGGAACACCGGGGAGCTGTTTTTT.